A selection of T cell receptor beta chains follows, all from one sample in a study of vaccination and CD4 T cells after COVID-19. Using its own MiXCR run on the PCR reads, TCRdb lists one record per CDR3 protein. The profile shows about 4,900 distinct CDR3 sequences, about 40% of them singletons. What these receptors recognize is not known. The sequencing sample was made of CD4+ T cells from blood, cultured in vitro. These receptors were taken from a human donor in good health. Each CDR3 is given with its conserved first and last residue. A D gene is named only where the DNA matches it firmly. Size is stated for part of the rows, as once, few or many counts, or as a class when the clone is expanded.

TRBJ1-1 - TRBV6-1 - TGTGCCAGCAATCTCCAGGGAGCAGGGACTGAAGCTTTCTTT CASNLQGAGTEAFF
TRBJ2-1 few TRBV20-1 - TGCAGTGCTAGAGATCCCGGACAGAGTTTCAATGAGCAGTTCTTC CSARDPGQSFNEQFF
TRBJ2-2 - TRBV7-8 - TGTGCCAGCAGCTTCGGGGCTACGAACACCGGGGAGCTGTTTTTT CASSFGATNTGELFF
TRBJ2-3 few TRBV6-1 TRBD1 TGTGCCAGCAGTAACCCGGACAGGGAGGGCACAGATACGCAGTATTTT CASSNPDREGTDTQYF
TRBJ2-5 - TRBV20-1 - TGCAGTGCTAGTCTGTCACGGGGGGAGACCCAGTACTTC CSASLSRGETQYF
TRBJ1-6 few TRBV2 - TGTGCCAGCAGTGACGATCGAGGGGACAATTCACCCCTCCACTTT CASSDDRGDNSPLHF
TRBJ2-1 few TRBV7-2 - TGTGCCAGCAGCTCCCCGGGGGGCGGGTACAATGAGCAGTTCTTC CASSSPGGGYNEQFF
TRBJ1-1 large TRBV11-2 - TGTGCCAGCAGCTTCCAGGGGTCGACTGAAGCTTTCTTT CASSFQGSTEAFF
TRBJ2-7 - TRBV20-1 - TGCAGTGCTCCCCTGGGTGGGGGGATTGGTTCCGAGCAGTACTTC CSAPLGGGIGSEQYF
TRBJ2-2 - TRBV7-6 - TGTGCCAGCAGCTTATCCCAGGGTTTAACCGGGGAGCTGTTTTTT CASSLSQGLTGELFF
TRBJ1-1 - TRBV20-1 TRBD1 TGCAGTGCTCAAACTCCCACAGGGGCGAACACTGAAGCTTTCTTT CSAQTPTGANTEAFF
TRBJ1-1 few TRBV20-1 - TGCAGTGCTGGGACGTACTACACTGAAGCTTTCTTT CSAGTYYTEAFF
TRBJ1-4 - TRBV6-1 - TGTGCCAGCAGTGAAGCGACAGGTGGGGCTGAAAAACTGTTTTTT CASSEATGGAEKLFF
TRBJ2-3 - TRBV7-9 - TGTGCCAGCAGCTTAGTTTCCCTCTCCACAGATACGCAGTATTTT CASSLVSLSTDTQYF
TRBJ2-1 once TRBV27 - TGTGCCAGCAGTTTTTTAACAGGGTCCTGGTGGGACAATGAGCAGTTCTTC CASSFLTGSWWDNEQFF
TRBJ1-1 - TRBV29-1 - TGCAGCGTTGCGTACTCCTTTGGGCACAACACTGAAGCTTTCTTT CSVAYSFGHNTEAFF
TRBJ1-1 - TRBV6-5 - TGTGCCAGCAGTTACTCGGGGGGGGCAAACACTGAAGCTTTCTTT CASSYSGGANTEAFF
TRBJ1-5 few TRBV21-1 - TGTGCCAACCCCTGCTGTTGCGGGATTCAGCCCCAGCATTTT CANPCCCGIQPQHF
TRBJ2-2 - TRBV7-3 - TGTGCCAGCAGCGCAATGGAGGGACGTTTGACGGCCGGGGAGCTGTTTTTT CASSAMEGRLTAGELFF
TRBJ2-1 - TRBV7-8 TRBD2 TGTGCCAGCAGCTCCGGACTAGCGGGGACCAATGAGCAGTTCTTC CASSSGLAGTNEQFF
TRBJ1-1 - TRBV2 - TGTGCCAGCTCCAGGGTAGACACTGAAGCTTTCTTT CASSRVDTEAFF
TRBJ2-1 - TRBV5-1 TRBD1 TGCGCCAGCAGCGGGGCCCTCGGACAGGGGGAGGGTGAGCAGTTCTTC CASSGALGQGEGEQFF
TRBJ1-1 - TRBV6-5 TRBD1 TGTGCCAGCAGTTTCCGGGACAGGGCCCCTGAAGCTTTCTTT CASSFRDRAPEAFF